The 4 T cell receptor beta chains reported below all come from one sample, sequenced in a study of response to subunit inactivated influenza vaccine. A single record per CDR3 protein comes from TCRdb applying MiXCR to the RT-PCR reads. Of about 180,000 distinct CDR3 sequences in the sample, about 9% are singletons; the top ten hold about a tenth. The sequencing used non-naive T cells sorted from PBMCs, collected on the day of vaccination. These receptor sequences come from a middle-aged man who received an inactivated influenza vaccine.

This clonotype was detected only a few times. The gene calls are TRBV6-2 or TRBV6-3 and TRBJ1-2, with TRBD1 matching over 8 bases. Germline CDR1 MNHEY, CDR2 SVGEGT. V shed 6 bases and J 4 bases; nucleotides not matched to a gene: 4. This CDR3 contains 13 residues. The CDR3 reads CASRSTGGYGYTF. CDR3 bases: TGTGCCAGCAGATCTACAGGGGGCTATGGCTACACCTTC.

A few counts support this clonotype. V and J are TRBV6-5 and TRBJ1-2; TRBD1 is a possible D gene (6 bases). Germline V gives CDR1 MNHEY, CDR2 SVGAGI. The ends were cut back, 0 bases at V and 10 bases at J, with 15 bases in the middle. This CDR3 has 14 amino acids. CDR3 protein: CASSYSNGGRAYTF. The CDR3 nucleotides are TGTGCCAGCAGTTACTCGAACGGGGGGCGCGCCTACACCTTC.

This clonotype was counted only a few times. The CDR3, as DNA: TGTGCCAGTTCCCCGGGACAGGGATATAGCAAAAACATTCAGTACTTC. Translating gives CASSPGQGYSKNIQYF. This chain joins TRBV3-1 and TRBJ2-4; 9 bases are shared with TRBD1. Germline V gene data show CDR1 as LGHDT and CDR2 as YNNKEL (reference sequence). After removal of 9 bases from V and 3 bases from J, the junction contained 12 bases not matched to a gene. CDR3 length equals 16 residues.

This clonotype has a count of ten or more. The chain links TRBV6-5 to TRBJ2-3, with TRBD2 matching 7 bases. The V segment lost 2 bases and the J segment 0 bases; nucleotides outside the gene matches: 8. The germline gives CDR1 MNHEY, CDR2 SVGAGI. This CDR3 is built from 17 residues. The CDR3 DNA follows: TGTGCCAGCAGTTACGCCCGACTAGCAGCTAGCACAGATACGCAGTATTTT. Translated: CASSYARLAASTDTQYF.